Below, one T cell receptor beta chain is given with its context. The CDR3 is 14 residues long. Germline V gene data show CDR1 as KGHDR and CDR2 as SFDVKD. J was trimmed by 6 bases and V by 4 bases; bases with no gene match: 4. The data derive from a study of CD8 T cells in Susac syndrome. Reverse transcription used about 0.5 to 1 ug RNA and random hexamers. Via MiXCR, TCRdb re-called the immunoSEQ multiplex PCR reads, giving one row per CDR3 protein. The sample has about 430,000 distinct CDR3 sequences; 75% to 90% are singletons. The TCR comes from a human donor with multiple sclerosis. Sequencing was done on a sample of CD8+ T cells from PBMCs. The chain links TRBV24-1 to TRBJ2-2; 7 bases fit TRBD2. CDR3 bases: TGTGCCACCAGTGACGGACTAGATTCCGGGGAGCTGTTTTTT. It translates to CATSDGLDSGELFF.